This T cell receptor (beta chain) was retrieved from a study of human T cells and chemical hapten exposure. Time point indicated: patch test 3, about 24 weeks after DPC sensitization. Treatment specified: therapeutic diphenylcyclopropenone sensitization with weekly scalp DPC. One entry per CDR3 protein results from TCRdb running MiXCR on the RACE reads. The sample consists of under 200,000 distinct CDR3 sequences, about a quarter of them appearing once. The CDR3 loop spans 13 amino acids. The germline V gene encodes CDR1 DFQATT and CDR2 SNEGSKA (reference sequence). V trimming: 1 base; J trimming: 3 bases; junction bases outside the gene matches: 0.

This sequence joins TRBV20-1 and TRBJ2-4; 7 nucleotides agree with TRBD2. This sample comprised whole blood, obtained in connection with sensitization to the hapten diphenylcyclopropenone (DPC). The clonotype originates from a woman aged 18 to 35 with alopecia areata. Some clones in this sample may be carry-over from other donors' samples. The CDR3 loop is CSARGEGKNIQYF. The DNA of the CDR3 is TGCAGTGCTAGAGGGGAGGGCAAAAACATTCAGTACTTC.